This T cell receptor beta chain was identified in a study of blood T cell repertoires in COVID-19. Study overall: Italy, Spain and the United States were the sources of the convalescent and acute COVID-19 samples.

Deletions cut 5 bases from V and 8 bases from J, with 15 bases between. Germline V gene lookup returns CDR1 LNHDA and CDR2 SQIVND (reference sequence). The CDR3 loop spans 13 amino acids. TCRdb's table, derived via immunoSEQ multiplex PCR, lists solely in-frame clones and lacks some. The sample has under 140,000 clones, around 82% seen once. The rearrangement uses TRBV19 and TRBJ1-1, with a possible D match to TRBD1 (6 bases). This clonotype was sampled from a woman aged 55-70 years with acute or convalescent COVID-19. The sequenced sample was peripheral blood. The CDR3 is CASSHGGAAEAFF. For the CDR3, the DNA is TGTGCCAGTAGTCACGGGGGGGCCGCCGAAGCTTTCTTT.